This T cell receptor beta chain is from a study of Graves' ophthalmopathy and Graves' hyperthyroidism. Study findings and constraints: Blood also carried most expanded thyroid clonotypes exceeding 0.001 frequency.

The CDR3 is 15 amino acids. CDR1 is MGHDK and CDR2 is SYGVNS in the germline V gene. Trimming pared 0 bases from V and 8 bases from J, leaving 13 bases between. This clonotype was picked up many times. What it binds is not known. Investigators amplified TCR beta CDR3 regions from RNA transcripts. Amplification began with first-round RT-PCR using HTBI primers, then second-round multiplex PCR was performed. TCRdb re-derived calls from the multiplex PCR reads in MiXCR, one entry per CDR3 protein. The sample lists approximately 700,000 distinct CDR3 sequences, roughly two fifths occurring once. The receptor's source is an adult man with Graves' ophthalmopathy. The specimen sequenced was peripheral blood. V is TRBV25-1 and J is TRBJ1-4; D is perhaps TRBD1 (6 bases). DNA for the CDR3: TGTGCCAGCAGTGAATACCGGGGGCAAGAAGAAAAACTGTTTTTT. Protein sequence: CASSEYRGQEEKLFF.